This entry features one T cell receptor beta chain sequence. What it binds is unknown. These data are taken from a study of T cells in Graves' hyperthyroidism and ophthalmopathy. Study-wide points: Ophthalmopathy was predicted by the model a median of roughly 6.6 months ahead of onset. Blood samples included most of the expanded thyroid clonotypes exceeding 0.001.

The germline V gene encodes CDR1 SQVTM and CDR2 ANQGSEA. The length of the CDR3 is 14 residues. Trimming shortened V by 8 bases and J by 1 base, and 17 bases separated the two germline ends. Newly diagnosed hyperthyroidism patients aged 18 to 65 years had disease lasting under 2 months. Researchers barred patients who had uncontrolled infection, other autoimmune disease, pregnancy or lactation. Amplification of TCR beta CDR3 regions used RNA as the template. The HTBI primer set drove a first-round RT-PCR of the TCR CDR3. TCRdb fed the multiplex PCR reads into MiXCR, producing one record per CDR3 protein. This sample carries 130,000 or so distinct CDR3 sequences, less than 25% of them seen once, and the ten largest clones take over 60%.

The genes are TRBV29-1 and TRBJ1-1, with D unclear. Sequencing was performed on blood. The TCR sequence derives from a woman in her forties or fifties with Graves' hyperthyroidism that later progressed to Graves' ophthalmopathy. The DNA for the CDR3 is TGCAGCCCAAAAGGCCCGGGTGGGAACACTGAAGCTTTCTTT. Its translation is CSPKGPGGNTEAFF.